The 5 T cell receptor beta chains presented below share a single source sample, sequenced in a study of cytomegalovirus exposure and HLA in healthy donors (dated by TCRdb to the late 2010s). The library was generated by the immunoSEQ multiplex PCR assay. For the multiplex PCR, a mixture combining 60 forward primers for TCR Vbeta segments and 13 reverse primers for TCR Jbeta segments was used. TCRdb's version of the immuneACCESS table is confined to in-frame rearrangements and falls short of the full clone set. An unresolved V gene accounts for under half of the shortfall where checked; the remainder is of unknown origin. The sample records a few hundred thousand clones, 70% to 85% of which are singletons. The ten largest clones take up 2.5% to 3% of the sample. The sequencing sample was made of PBMCs. These receptors were obtained from a woman aged 55-75 years in good health and CMV-seropositive.

The rearrangement uses TRBV7-6 and TRBJ2-7; 7 nucleotides match TRBD1. Looked up from germline, CDR1 is SGHVS and CDR2 is FNYEAQ. The V segment lost 5 bases and the J segment 5 bases; nucleotides outside the gene matches: 6. The CDR3 runs 13 residues. This chain's CDR3 is CASSGTATNEQYF. DNA for the CDR3: TGTGCCAGCAGCGGGACAGCCACGAACGAGCAGTACTTC.

This clone was recorded a few times. The gene calls are TRBV5-5 and TRBJ1-5; 7 nucleotides agree with TRBD1. The CDR3 length is 15 residues. Germline V lookup: CDR1 SGHKS, CDR2 YYEKEE (reference sequence). V lost 0 bases, J lost 6 bases, and 6 bases stayed unmatched. This CDR3 is CASSLEPGQRQPQHF. As DNA, the CDR3 is TGTGCCAGCAGCTTGGAACCGGGACAGCGTCAGCCCCAGCATTTT.

The rearrangement joins TRBV7-9 to TRBJ1-4; 7 positions match TRBD1. In germline, CDR1 is SEHNR, CDR2 FQNEAQ (reference sequence). The CDR3 totals 14 residues. The V gene end was trimmed by 5 bases and the J gene end by 8 bases; junction bases not matched to a gene: 8. The CDR3 loop reads CASSLQQGREKLFF. CDR3 sequence (DNA): TGTGCCAGCAGCCTTCAACAGGGGAGAGAAAAACTGTTTTTT.

The rearrangement uses TRBV4-1 and TRBJ2-4; TRBD2 aligns across 10 bases. The trim removed 0 bases at V and 6 bases at J, leaving 5 bases unmatched. Germline CDR1 is MGHRA and CDR2 is YSYEKL. The CDR3 has 16 residues. Here the CDR3 DNA reads TGCGCCAGCAGCCAAGATCGAACTAGCGGGATAAACATTCAGTACTTC. Protein product: CASSQDRTSGINIQYF.

The chain is built from TRBV18 and TRBJ2-1, with 7 bases aligning to TRBD2. The V segment lost 5 bases and the J segment 5 bases; nucleotides outside the gene matches: 3. This CDR3 is 13 amino acids long. Germline V gene lookup returns CDR1 KGHSH and CDR2 LQKENI. CDR3 loop: CASSTSADNEQFF. Here the CDR3 DNA reads TGTGCCAGCTCAACTAGCGCGGACAATGAGCAGTTCTTC.